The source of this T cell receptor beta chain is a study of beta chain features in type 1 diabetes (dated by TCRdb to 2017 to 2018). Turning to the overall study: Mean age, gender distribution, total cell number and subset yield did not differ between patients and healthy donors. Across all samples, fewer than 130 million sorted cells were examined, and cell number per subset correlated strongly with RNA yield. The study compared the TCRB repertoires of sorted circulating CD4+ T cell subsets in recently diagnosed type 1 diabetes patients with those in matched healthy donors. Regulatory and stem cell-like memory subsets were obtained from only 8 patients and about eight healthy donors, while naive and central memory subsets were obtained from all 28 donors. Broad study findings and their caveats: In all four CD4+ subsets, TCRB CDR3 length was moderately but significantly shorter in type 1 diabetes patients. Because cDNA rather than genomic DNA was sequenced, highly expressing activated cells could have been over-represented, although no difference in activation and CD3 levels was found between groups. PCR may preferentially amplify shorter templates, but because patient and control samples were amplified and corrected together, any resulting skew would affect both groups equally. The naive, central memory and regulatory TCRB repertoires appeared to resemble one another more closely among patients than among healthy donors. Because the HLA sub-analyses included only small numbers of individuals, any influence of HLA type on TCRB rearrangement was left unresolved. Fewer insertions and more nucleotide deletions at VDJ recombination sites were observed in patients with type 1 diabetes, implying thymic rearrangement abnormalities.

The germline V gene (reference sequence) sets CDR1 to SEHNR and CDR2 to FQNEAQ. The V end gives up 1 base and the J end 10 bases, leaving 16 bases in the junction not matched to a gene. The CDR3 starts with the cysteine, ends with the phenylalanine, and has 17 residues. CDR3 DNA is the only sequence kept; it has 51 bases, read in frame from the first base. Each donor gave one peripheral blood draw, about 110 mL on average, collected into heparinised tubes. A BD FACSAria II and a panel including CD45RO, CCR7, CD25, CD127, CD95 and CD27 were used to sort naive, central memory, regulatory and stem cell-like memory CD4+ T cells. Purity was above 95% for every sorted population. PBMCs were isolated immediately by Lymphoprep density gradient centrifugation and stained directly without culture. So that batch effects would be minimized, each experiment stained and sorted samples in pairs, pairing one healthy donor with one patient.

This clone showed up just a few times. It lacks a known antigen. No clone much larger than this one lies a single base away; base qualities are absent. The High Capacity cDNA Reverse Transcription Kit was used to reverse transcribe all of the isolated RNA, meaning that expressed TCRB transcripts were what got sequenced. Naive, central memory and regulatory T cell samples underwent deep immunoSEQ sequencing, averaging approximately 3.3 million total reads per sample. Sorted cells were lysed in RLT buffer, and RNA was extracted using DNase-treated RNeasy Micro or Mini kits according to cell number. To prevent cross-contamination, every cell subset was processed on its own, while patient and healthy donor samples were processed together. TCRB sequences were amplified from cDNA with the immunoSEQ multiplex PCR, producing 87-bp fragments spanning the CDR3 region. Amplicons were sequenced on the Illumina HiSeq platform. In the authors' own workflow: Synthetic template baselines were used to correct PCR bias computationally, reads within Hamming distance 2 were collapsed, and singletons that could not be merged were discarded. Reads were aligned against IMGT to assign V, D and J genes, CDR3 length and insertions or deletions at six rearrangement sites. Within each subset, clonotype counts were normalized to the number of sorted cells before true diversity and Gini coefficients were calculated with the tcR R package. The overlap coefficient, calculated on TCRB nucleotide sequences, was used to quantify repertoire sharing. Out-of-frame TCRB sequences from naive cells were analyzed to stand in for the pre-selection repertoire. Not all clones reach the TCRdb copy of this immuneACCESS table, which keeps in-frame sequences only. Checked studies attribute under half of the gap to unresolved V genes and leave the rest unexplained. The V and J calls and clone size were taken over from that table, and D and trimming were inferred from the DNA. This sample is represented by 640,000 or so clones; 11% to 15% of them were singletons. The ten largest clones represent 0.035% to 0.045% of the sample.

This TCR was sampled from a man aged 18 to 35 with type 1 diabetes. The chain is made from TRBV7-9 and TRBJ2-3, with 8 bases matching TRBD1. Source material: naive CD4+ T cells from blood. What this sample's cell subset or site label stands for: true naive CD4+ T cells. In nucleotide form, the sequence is TGTGCCAGCAGCTTAGAAGAAGGGACAGGCCCCCAACTGGCGCAGTATTTT. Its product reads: CASSLEEGTGPQLAQYF.